This T cell receptor beta chain was sequenced for a study of PD-L1 blockade in urothelial cancer. Study details: Bladder-origin urothelial cancer in males covered about nine tenths of the roughly 30 patients. Specimens of blood held a median count of approximately 150,000 T cells.

Germline CDR1 KGHSH, CDR2 LQKENI. The V end lost 0 bases, the J end lost 5 bases, and 11 bases lay between the germline ends. CDR3 length: 14 residues. Time point reported: peripheral blood 6 weeks after treatment start. Repertoires were generated with immunoSEQ multiplex PCR, while TCRdb's copy carries only in-frame clones and drops some. The sample shows tens of thousands of clones, approximately 90% of them seen only once. The sequenced sample was PBMCs, obtained around atezolizumab (anti-PD-L1) treatment. The TCR was taken from a woman of 80 years or more with urothelial cancer. The chain uses TRBV18 and TRBJ2-7, with no clear D. CDR3: CASSPPMSVDEQYF. The DNA for the CDR3 is TGTGCCAGCTCACCACCGATGTCGGTCGACGAGCAGTACTTC.